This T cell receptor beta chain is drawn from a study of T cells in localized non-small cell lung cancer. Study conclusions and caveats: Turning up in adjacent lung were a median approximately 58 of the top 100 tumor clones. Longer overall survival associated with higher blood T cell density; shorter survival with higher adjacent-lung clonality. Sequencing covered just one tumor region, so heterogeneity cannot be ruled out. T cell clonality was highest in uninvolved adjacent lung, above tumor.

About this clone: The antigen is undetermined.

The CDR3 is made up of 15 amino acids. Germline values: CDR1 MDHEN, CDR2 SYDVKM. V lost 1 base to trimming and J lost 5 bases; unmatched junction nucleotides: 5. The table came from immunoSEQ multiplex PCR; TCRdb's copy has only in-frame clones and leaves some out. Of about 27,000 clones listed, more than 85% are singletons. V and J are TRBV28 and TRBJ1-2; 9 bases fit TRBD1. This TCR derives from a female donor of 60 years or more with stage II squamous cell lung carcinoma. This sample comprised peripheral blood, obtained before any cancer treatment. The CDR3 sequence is CASSLLGTGQYGYTF. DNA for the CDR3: TGTGCCAGCAGTTTATTAGGGACAGGGCAATATGGCTACACCTTC.